Below are 25 T cell receptor beta chains sequenced from a single sample in a study of CD8+ T cells in alopecia areata. RNA extraction and reverse transcription yielded cDNA as sequencing template. Libraries were prepared by immunoSEQ multiplex PCR; TCRdb keeps only in-frame clonotypes and omits some of them. The table includes 150,000 to 250,000 clones, 58% detected once. The sample's treatment: oral pan-JAK inhibitor, 5-10 mg twice daily. This material consisted of CD4+ T cells sorted from blood, taken at week 24, from a patient treated with tofacitinib. Receptors originate from a human donor with alopecia areata.

The rearrangement uses TRBV28 and TRBJ2-5, with TRBD1 identical over 9 bases. There are 14 residues in the CDR3. Germline lookup yields CDR1 MDHEN and CDR2 SYDVKM. Trimming took 6 bases from V and 0 from J; bases not matched to a gene: 2. The CDR3 bases are TGTGCCAGCAGGGACAGGGGCAACCAAGAGACCCAGTACTTC. Its translation: CASRDRGNQETQYF.

The V gene is TRBV30, the J gene TRBJ1-5; TRBD1 matches 9 bases. Per germline, CDR1 GTSNPN and CDR2 SVGIG (reference sequence). This CDR3 is built from 16 residues. The ends lost 2 bases at V and 6 bases at J; junction bases unmatched: 11. Here the CDR3 reads CAWSSTGGVWGQPQHF. CDR3 sequence (DNA): TGTGCCTGGAGTAGTACAGGGGGCGTTTGGGGTCAGCCCCAGCATTTT. The full variable domain, with the rest looked up from reference TRBV30 and TRBJ1-5, is SQTIHQWPATLVQPVGSPLSLECTVEGTSNPNLYWYRQAAGRGLQLLFYSVGIGQISSEVPQNLSASRPQDRQFILSSKKLLLSDSGFYLCAWSSTGGVWGQPQHFGDGTRLSIL.

The chain has TRBV29-1 and TRBJ2-7; possible D gene TRBD1, 7 bases. With 7 bases removed from V and 7 bases from J, the gap between germline ends came to 20 bases. This CDR3 is built from 13 residues. Germline V gene data show CDR1 as SQVTM and CDR2 as ANQGSEA. CDR3 region: CSGSWRGLSEQYF. For the CDR3, the DNA is TGCAGCGGCTCTTGGAGGGGGCTAAGTGAGCAGTACTTC.

This chain connects TRBV2 to TRBJ1-2; 7 positions match TRBD1. V shed 3 bases and J 6 bases; nucleotides not matched to a gene: 10. CDR1 SNHLY and CDR2 FYNNEI come from the germline V gene. CDR3 length: 15 residues. CDR3 bases: TGTGCCAGCAGTGATACAGGGGCCCTCCGTAATGGCTACACCTTC. Translation gives CASSDTGALRNGYTF.

This chain uses TRBV27 with TRBJ1-2, with D perhaps matching TRBD1 (6 bases). The CDR3 is made up of 15 amino acids. The germline V and J ends were trimmed by 4 bases and 4 bases, with 16 bases remaining between them. Germline V gene sequence: CDR1 MNHEY, CDR2 SMNVEV (reference sequence). This CDR3 reads CASSSSGAGAYGYTF. The CDR3 bases are TGTGCCAGCAGTTCCTCAGGGGCGGGAGCCTATGGCTACACCTTC.

The rearrangement uses TRBV6-5 and TRBJ2-7, with D perhaps assigned TRBD1 or TRBD2 (6 bases each). Germline CDR1 and CDR2: MNHEY and SVGAGI. The CDR3 loop spans 13 amino acids. V shed 6 bases and J shed 0 bases, with 9 bases lying between them. In DNA form, the CDR3 reads TGTGCCAGCAGACAGGGAGGCTCCTACGAGCAGTACTTC. It encodes CASRQGGSYEQYF.

This clone occurred a few times. This rearrangement joins TRBV5-4 to TRBJ2-5; D may be TRBD1 (5 bases). The V end lost 2 bases, the J end lost 4 bases, and 12 bases lay between the germline ends. CDR1 SGHNT and CDR2 YYREEE come from the germline V gene (reference sequence). The CDR3 loop spans 14 amino acids. This chain's CDR3 is CASSFRVGGETQYF. CDR3 in DNA: TGTGCCAGCAGCTTCAGGGTGGGCGGAGAGACCCAGTACTTC. The full variable domain, completed using reference TRBV5-4 and TRBJ2-5, is ETGVTQSPTHLIKTRGQQVTLRCSSQSGHNTVSWYQQALGQGPQFIFQYYREEENGRGNFPPRFSGLQFPNYSSELNVNALELDDSALYLCASSFRVGGETQYFGPGTRLLVL.

Worth noting for this clone: The same CDR3 can be traced to other DNA sequences in this sample. The rearrangement links TRBV2 to TRBJ2-5, with 9 bases aligning to TRBD1. Germline V gene lookup returns CDR1 SNHLY and CDR2 FYNNEI. Trimming removed 6 bases from V and 4 bases from J; junction bases left unmatched: 0. The CDR3 is 12 residues long. The CDR3 bases are TGTGCCAGCAGGGACAGGGGAGAGACCCAGTACTTC. Amino acids: CASRDRGETQYF.

The chain recombines TRBV7-2 with TRBJ1-2; TRBD1 matches 10 bases. Germline values: CDR1 SGHTA, CDR2 FQGNSA. CDR3 length equals 13 residues. The V and J ends lost 4 bases and 8 bases, in that order; junction bases with no gene match: 4. CDR3 sequence (DNA): TGTGCCAGCAGCTACGACAGGGGGCCCGGCTACACCTTC. Protein product: CASSYDRGPGYTF.

This clone occurred many times. The J gene is TRBJ2-1, the V gene TRBV11-2; either TRBD1 or TRBD2 may fit D (6 bases each). Germline CDR1 is SGHAT and CDR2 is FQNNGV. The V end lost 1 base, the J end lost 5 bases, and 12 bases lay between the germline ends. The CDR3 contains 15 residues. In nucleotides, the CDR3 is TGTGCCAGCAGCTTAGGGCGAGGGGGGCACAATGAGCAGTTCTTC. It encodes CASSLGRGGHNEQFF.

This chain connects TRBV5-1 to TRBJ2-5; the match to TRBD1 covers 7 bases. Germline V gene lookup returns CDR1 SGHRS and CDR2 YFSETQ. The trim removed 4 bases at V and 1 base at J, leaving 13 bases unmatched. The CDR3 covers 17 residues. The CDR3 DNA follows: TGCGCCAGCAGCCCCGGACATACGACAGGGCCCCAAGAGACCCAGTACTTC. Translation: CASSPGHTTGPQETQYF.

V usage is TRBV6-5 and J usage is TRBJ1-1; D ambiguous. V gave up 5 bases and J gave up 0 bases, with 7 bases separating them. Germline V gene data show CDR1 as MNHEY and CDR2 as SVGAGI. CDR3 length: 13 amino acids. CDR3 DNA: TGTGCCAGCAGTCGGGGTTTGAACACTGAAGCTTTCTTT. Its protein product is CASSRGLNTEAFF.

The CDR3 bases are TGTGCCAGCAGCCTGCCGGGGCACGCCAACTATGGCTACACCTTC. Its protein is CASSLPGHANYGYTF. This chain links TRBV5-4 with TRBJ1-2, with TRBD1 as a possible D gene (5 bases). Germline V gene data show CDR1 as SGHNT and CDR2 as YYREEE (reference sequence). The CDR3 extends over 15 amino acids. V was pared by 4 bases and J by 2 bases, with 15 bases between.

This chain links TRBV5-1 with TRBJ1-2, with a possible D match to TRBD1 (6 bases). V was clipped by 1 base and J by 3 bases, with 16 bases between them. This CDR3 comprises 16 residues. Germline CDR1 and CDR2: SGHRS and YFSETQ. The CDR3 sequence: CASSLSDQGRHYGYTF. Written as DNA, the CDR3 is TGCGCCAGCAGCTTGTCCGATCAGGGGCGACACTATGGCTACACCTTC.

J is TRBJ2-5 and V is TRBV4-2; weak D call: TRBD1 (6 bases). Germline V lookup: CDR1 LGHNA, CDR2 YNFKEQ. The CDR3 spans 15 residues. V was cut by 3 bases and J by 5 bases, with 16 bases left in between. The DNA of the CDR3 is TGTGCCAGCAGCCAGCAGCTACAGGGTGGCGAGACCCAGTACTTC. It specifies CASSQQLQGGETQYF.

This clone was counted between two and nine times. V is TRBV7-9 and J is TRBJ2-7; possibly TRBD1 for D (6 bases). Germline CDR1 is SEHNR and CDR2 is FQNEAQ (reference sequence). The ends were cut back, 1 base at V and 1 base at J, with 8 bases in the middle. The CDR3 sequence is 14 residues long. The CDR3, as DNA: TGTGCCAGCAGCTTAGAGGGGGATTCCTACGAGCAGTACTTC. This encodes CASSLEGDSYEQYF.

This chain connects TRBV29-1 to TRBJ2-5; 10 bases are shared with TRBD1. Per the germline V gene, CDR1 is SQVTM and CDR2 is ANQGSEA. The CDR3 contains 14 residues. After removal of 4 bases from V and 4 bases from J, the junction contained 6 bases not matched to a gene. The CDR3: CSVAGQGVGETQYF. The CDR3 DNA sequence: TGCAGCGTTGCCGGACAGGGGGTAGGAGAGACCCAGTACTTC.

The chain combines TRBV5-1 with TRBJ2-5, with TRBD1 as a possible D gene (5 bases). Germline V gene data show CDR1 as SGHRS and CDR2 as YFSETQ. This CDR3 has 12 residues. Trimming cost V 5 bases and J 5 bases, with 10 bases left between them. The CDR3 protein is CASRKDSETQYF. In nucleotides, the CDR3 is TGCGCCAGCAGAAAAGACAGTGAGACCCAGTACTTC.

This sequence joins TRBV27 and TRBJ2-7; tentatively, D is TRBD2 (5 bases). The germline V gene has CDR1 MNHEY and CDR2 SMNVEV (reference sequence). This CDR3 spans 13 amino acids. V was pared by 5 bases and J by 0 bases, with 8 bases between. CDR3 sequence reads: CASSKLDSYEQYF. The CDR3 DNA reads as TGTGCCAGCAGTAAACTAGACTCCTACGAGCAGTACTTC.

The chain links TRBV5-1 to TRBJ1-1; no reliable D call. The germline V gene encodes CDR1 SGHRS and CDR2 YFSETQ. There are 13 residues in the CDR3. Trimming pared 4 bases from V and 4 bases from J, leaving 11 bases between. The CDR3, as DNA: TGCGCCAGCAGCCTGGAATGGGCCACTGAAGCTTTCTTT. Its protein product is CASSLEWATEAFF. Full variable domain (remainder filled in from reference TRBV5-1 and TRBJ1-1): KAGVTQTPRYLIKTRGQQVTLSCSPISGHRSVSWYQQTPGQGLQFLFEYFSETQRNKGNFPGRFSGRQFSNSRSEMNVSTLELGDSALYLCASSLEWATEAFFGQGTRLTVV.

V is TRBV19 and J is TRBJ2-7, with 8 bases lining up with TRBD1. The CDR3 is made up of 13 amino acids. Germline V lookup: CDR1 LNHDA, CDR2 SQIVND (reference sequence). Unmatched junction bases numbered 5, after V lost 5 bases and J lost 5 bases. Written as DNA, the CDR3 is TGTGCCAGTAGTGGCTACAGGGGGGACGAGCAGTACTTC. Amino acids: CASSGYRGDEQYF.

The V call is TRBV4-3, the J call TRBJ1-1, with D possibly matching TRBD1 (6 bases). The CDR3 length is 15 residues. The germline V gene encodes CDR1 LGHNA and CDR2 YSLEER. Trimming removed 4 bases at V and 0 bases at J, with 12 bases between. The chain's CDR3 is CASSLGTGMNTEAFF. Here the CDR3 DNA reads TGCGCCAGCAGCCTTGGCACAGGGATGAACACTGAAGCTTTCTTT.

This chain uses TRBV5-1 with TRBJ1-1, with D unclear. This CDR3 has 13 residues. V gave up 4 bases and J gave up 3 bases, with 10 bases separating them. Germline CDR1 is SGHRS and CDR2 is YFSETQ. The CDR3 loop is CASSPGMDTEAFF. CDR3 bases: TGCGCCAGCAGCCCTGGAATGGACACTGAAGCTTTCTTT.

The genes are TRBV4-1 and TRBJ1-5; the D gene is possibly TRBD1 (6 bases). CDR1 and CDR2 (germline): MGHRA, YSYEKL. V was clipped by 4 bases and J by 5 bases, with 12 bases between them. The CDR3 is 14 residues long. CDR3 amino acids: CASSPQGSYQPQHF. DNA for the CDR3: TGCGCCAGCAGCCCACAGGGTTCCTATCAGCCCCAGCATTTT.

This clone was recorded a few times. The genes are TRBV7-2 and TRBJ2-1; either TRBD1 or TRBD2 may fit D (6 bases each). Germline values: CDR1 SGHTA, CDR2 FQGNSA. This CDR3 has 17 residues. The V and J ends lost 3 bases and 2 bases respectively, with 17 bases between them. The CDR3 DNA sequence: TGTGCCAGCAGCTTGGGGGGCAGAGCCCACCCCTACAATGAGCAGTTCTTC. This codes for CASSLGGRAHPYNEQFF. Using reference TRBV7-2 and TRBJ2-1 for the parts outside the CDR3, the full variable domain is GAGVSQSPSNKVTEKGKDVELRCDPISGHTALYWYRQSLGQGLEFLIYFQGNSAPDKSGLPSDRFSAERTGGSVSTLTIQRTQQEDSAVYLCASSLGGRAHPYNEQFFGPGTRLTVL.